The source of this TCR beta chain is a study of CXCR3-negative and CXCR3-positive naive CD8 T cells. The CDR3 runs 15 residues. Germline CDR1 SGHRS, CDR2 YFSETQ. For this clonotype: Antigen: not known.

Libraries were UMI-labeled 5' RACE TRB cDNA. TCRdb reworked the 5' RACE reads into one entry per CDR3 protein, no DNA. Listed are 130,000 or so distinct CDR3 sequences; approximately 0.5% falls within the top ten. Findings of the study overall: Naive CXCR3-positive cells had TRB CDR3s more hydrophobic than those of CXCR3-negative naive cells.

Specimen: naive CXCR3- CD8+ T cells from blood. Subset specified: CD45RO-CCR7+CD27+CD95- naive CD8+ T cells lacking CXCR3 (TNR3-). This chain joins TRBV5-1 and TRBJ2-5; without DNA, the TCRdb call of TRBD1 cannot be checked. This sequence was found in a human donor in good health. Some clones in this sample may be carry-over from other donors' samples. The CDR3 reads CASSFGGGDQETQYF.